This T cell receptor (beta chain) was captured by sequencing in a study of radiotherapy plus CTLA-4 blockade in lung cancer. Study as a whole: Of the patients, 15% to 20% showed objective responses and about 30% attained disease control.

Assay used: immunoSEQ multiplex PCR; TCRdb lists only in-frame clones, some missing. Of 30,000 to 35,000 clones in the sample, roughly 80% were seen once. The V end lost 1 base, the J end lost 0 bases, and 12 bases lay between the germline ends. The CDR3 covers 17 residues. CDR1 and CDR2 from the germline V gene are KGHSH and LQKENI. Study-wide results and limits: Radiotherapy with ipilimumab was followed by blood expansion of tumor-derived clones.

About this clone: Its target is not known.

This clonotype originated in a human donor with non-small cell lung cancer who had stable disease on radiotherapy plus ipilimumab. Here the sequenced sample was peripheral blood, taken from a patient treated with radiotherapy plus ipilimumab. The J gene is TRBJ1-4, the V gene TRBV18; the D gene is possibly TRBD1 (6 bases). The CDR3 sequence: CASSPRGGKSTNEKLFF. The DNA of the CDR3 is TGTGCCAGCTCACCACGGGGGGGCAAGTCAACTAATGAAAAACTGTTTTTT.